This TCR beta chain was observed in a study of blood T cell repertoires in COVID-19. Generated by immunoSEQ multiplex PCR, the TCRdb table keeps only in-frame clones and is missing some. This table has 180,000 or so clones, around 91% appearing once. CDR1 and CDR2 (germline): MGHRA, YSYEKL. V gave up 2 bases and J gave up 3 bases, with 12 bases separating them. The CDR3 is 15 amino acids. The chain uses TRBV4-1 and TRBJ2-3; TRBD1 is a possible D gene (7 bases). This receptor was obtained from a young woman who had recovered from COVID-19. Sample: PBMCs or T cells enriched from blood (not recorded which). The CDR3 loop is CASSQMTGRTDTQYF. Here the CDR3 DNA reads TGCGCCAGCAGCCAAATGACAGGGAGGACAGATACGCAGTATTTT.